These 7 T cell receptor beta chains came from one sample sequenced in a study of T cells in localized non-small cell lung cancer. This table comes from immunoSEQ multiplex PCR, and its TCRdb copy is limited to in-frame clones, with some not included. In the table there are 70,000 or so clones, 70% to 85% of which are singletons. The sequencing used peripheral blood, collected before any cancer treatment. The source of these receptors is a female donor older than 55 with stage I lung adenocarcinoma.

The chain carries TRBV10-1 and TRBJ1-1; D gene unclear. Trimming pared 5 bases from V and 1 base from J, leaving 8 bases between. Germline V gene data show CDR1 as WNHNN and CDR2 as SYGVQD (reference sequence). This CDR3 is 13 amino acids long. The CDR3 sequence: CASSFKGNTEAFF. The CDR3 DNA is TGCGCCAGCAGTTTCAAGGGGAACACTGAAGCTTTCTTT.

The V call is TRBV25-1, the J call TRBJ1-1; 7 nucleotides agree with TRBD1. Looked up from germline, CDR1 is MGHDK and CDR2 is SYGVNS. V trimming: 8 bases; J trimming: 3 bases; junction bases outside the gene matches: 9. The CDR3 is 14 amino acids. CDR3 protein: CASVNRGGDTEAFF. The CDR3 nucleotides read TGTGCCAGCGTAAACAGGGGCGGGGACACTGAAGCTTTCTTT.

The chain employs TRBV6-1 and TRBJ1-2, with a tentative D call TRBD1 (5 bases). This CDR3 has 15 residues. Deletions cut 5 bases from V and 9 bases from J, with 22 bases between. Germline CDR1 and CDR2: MNHNS and SASEGT. CDR3 in DNA: TGTGCCAGCAGTCAGAGACAGCGCTCCGCCCCGAGCTACACCTTC. It is translated as CASSQRQRSAPSYTF.

V usage is TRBV11-2 and J usage is TRBJ2-5, with 8 bases matching TRBD1. CDR3 length: 14 residues. Looked up from germline, CDR1 is SGHAT and CDR2 is FQNNGV. V was clipped by 2 bases and J by 6 bases; unmatched bases: 5. CDR3 protein: CASSLQGAVKTQYF. CDR3 nucleotide sequence: TGTGCCAGCAGCTTACAGGGGGCCGTAAAGACCCAGTACTTC. Full variable domain (outside the CDR3, taken from reference TRBV11-2 and TRBJ2-5): EAGVAQSPRYKIIEKRQSVAFWCNPISGHATLYWYQQILGQGPKLLIQFQNNGVVDDSQLPKDRFSAERLKGVDSTLKIQPAKLEDSAVYLCASSLQGAVKTQYFGPGTRLLVL.

The chain is built from TRBV7-9 and TRBJ1-3; the D is unclear. Trimming took 4 bases from V and 1 from J, leaving 5 bases between them. This CDR3 spans 13 amino acids. Looked up from germline, CDR1 is SEHNR and CDR2 is FQNEAQ (reference sequence). The chain's CDR3 is CASSSQSGNTIYF. CDR3 bases: TGTGCCAGCAGCTCCCAATCTGGAAACACCATATATTTT.

This sequence joins TRBV6-7 and TRBJ2-1, with TRBD2 identical over 12 bases. TRBV6-7 is sorted into the ORF group, with uncertain function. The ends lost 11 bases at V and 4 bases at J; junction bases unmatched: 3. This CDR3 region has 13 residues. The CDR3 region is CAQGLAGYNEQFF. The CDR3 bases are TGTGCCCAAGGACTAGCGGGGTACAATGAGCAGTTCTTC.

This clone has just a few counts. Other DNA sequences in the sample encode the same CDR3. The chain links TRBV6-1 to TRBJ1-4; 9 bases line up with TRBD1. Per the germline V gene, CDR1 is MNHNS and CDR2 is SASEGT. The CDR3 runs 16 residues. The J segment lost 2 bases and the V segment lost 3 bases, leaving 4 bases of the junction unmatched. As DNA, the CDR3 is TGTGCCAGCAGTGAGTGGACAGGGGCGACTAATGAAAAACTGTTTTTT. It yields the protein CASSEWTGATNEKLFF.